Presented here are 27 T cell receptor beta chains from one specimen sequenced in a study of blood T cell repertoires in COVID-19. This table comes from immunoSEQ multiplex PCR, and its TCRdb copy is limited to in-frame clones, with some not included. This table holds approximately 140,000 clones, around 80% found once. Sample: peripheral blood. The source is a man between 60 and 75 years old with acute or convalescent COVID-19.

The genes are TRBV18 and TRBJ2-7, with 9 bases that match TRBD1. V was clipped by 1 base and J by 3 bases; unmatched bases: 7. The V gene's germline CDR1 is KGHSH and CDR2 LQKENI. The CDR3 loop spans 16 amino acids. The CDR3 region is CASSPQQGAISYEQYF. The DNA for the CDR3 is TGTGCCAGCTCACCACAACAGGGGGCAATAAGCTACGAGCAGTACTTC.

The CDR3: CASSPHRGEVTF. CDR3 bases: TGTGCCAGCAGTCCCCACAGGGGGGAAGTCACCTTC. The rearrangement uses TRBV27 and TRBJ1-2, with 8 nucleotides matching TRBD1. The CDR3 loop spans 12 amino acids. J was trimmed by 13 bases and V by 5 bases; bases with no gene match: 9. Germline-derived CDR1 and CDR2 are MNHEY and SMNVEV (reference sequence).

The chain links TRBV6-1 to TRBJ1-1; D gene uncertain. V lost 0 bases and J 11 bases, leaving 16 bases between the germline ends. Looked up from germline, CDR1 is MNHNS and CDR2 is SASEGT. The length of the CDR3 is 14 residues. The CDR3 is CASSEALKGGVAFF. The CDR3 DNA is TGTGCCAGCAGTGAAGCGCTAAAGGGCGGGGTGGCTTTCTTT.

The V gene is TRBV28, the J gene TRBJ2-3, with D uncertain. The V end lost 6 bases, the J end lost 1 base, and 11 bases lay between the germline ends. This CDR3 comprises 14 residues. Germline CDR1 and CDR2: MDHEN and SYDVKM. For the CDR3, the DNA is TGTGCCAGCAGGGTACATCAGGGCACAGATACGCAGTATTTT. It is translated as CASRVHQGTDTQYF.

The rearrangement links TRBV29-1 to TRBJ1-1; D remains ambiguous. The CDR3 contains 10 residues. Trimming took off 6 bases at V and 5 bases at J, with 7 bases between the two ends. Per the germline V gene, CDR1 is SQVTM and CDR2 is ANQGSEA. DNA for the CDR3: TGCAGCGTCGTCCCGACTGAAGCTTTCTTT. It encodes CSVVPTEAFF. The entire variable domain, with the rest obtained from reference TRBV29-1 and TRBJ1-1, is as follows: SAVISQKPSRDICQRGTSLTIQCQVDSQVTMMFWYRQQPGQSLTLIATANQGSEATYESGFVIDKFPISRPNLTFSTLTVSNMSPEDSSIYLCSVVPTEAFFGQGTRLTVV.

By share, this clone ranks as medium-sized. The chain combines TRBV6-6 with TRBJ2-1; tentative D call: TRBD1 (6 bases). The germline gives CDR1 MNHNY, CDR2 SVGAGI (reference sequence). With 5 bases removed from V and 4 bases from J, the gap between germline ends came to 9 bases. The CDR3 runs to 13 residues. This CDR3 reads CASSPDRYNEQFF. The CDR3 DNA reads as TGTGCCAGCAGTCCCGACAGGTACAATGAGCAGTTCTTC.

The J gene is TRBJ2-7, the V gene TRBV5-1; 10 bases are a match to TRBD1. Germline CDR1 reads SGHRS; CDR2 reads YFSETQ. This CDR3 is 15 amino acids long. Germline trimming cut 0 bases from V and 5 bases from J; bases unmatched to any gene: 5. The CDR3 loop is CASSLVGQGSHEQYF. The CDR3 nucleotides are TGCGCCAGCAGCTTGGTGGGACAGGGGAGCCACGAGCAGTACTTC.

This clone was found a few times. V gene TRBV5-4 combines with J gene TRBJ2-2; D may be TRBD1 (6 bases). The germline V and J ends were trimmed by 4 bases and 6 bases, with 13 bases remaining between them. Germline CDR1 SGHNT, CDR2 YYREEE (reference sequence). The CDR3 consists of 14 residues. The CDR3 bases are TGTGCCAGCAGCCAGGGGTTCTGGGCCGGGGAGCTGTTTTTT. Translation gives CASSQGFWAGELFF. The variable domain in full, with the rest retrieved from reference TRBV5-4 and TRBJ2-2, is ETGVTQSPTHLIKTRGQQVTLRCSSQSGHNTVSWYQQALGQGPQFIFQYYREEENGRGNFPPRFSGLQFPNYSSELNVNALELDDSALYLCASSQGFWAGELFFGEGSRLTVL.

V and J are TRBV3-1 (or the pseudogene TRBV3-2) and TRBJ1-1; a weak D match, TRBD1 (5 bases). Germline CDR1 LGHDT, CDR2 YNNKEL (reference sequence). V was pared by 4 bases and J by 1 base, with 13 bases between. This CDR3 spans 15 amino acids. CDR3 nucleotides: TGTGCCAGCAGCCTCCAGGCCAGGGCGAACACTGAAGCTTTCTTT. Residues: CASSLQARANTEAFF.

The CDR3 spells CATAPSGAPNEKLFF. The CDR3 bases are TGTGCCACCGCCCCCTCAGGGGCCCCAAATGAAAAACTGTTTTTT. V is TRBV27 and J is TRBJ1-4, with a tentative D call TRBD1 (6 bases). V was trimmed by 10 bases and J by 5 bases, leaving 20 bases between them. CDR3 length equals 15 residues. Germline-derived CDR1 and CDR2 are MNHEY and SMNVEV (reference sequence).

The chain couples TRBV28 to TRBJ2-2; perhaps TRBD1 as D (6 bases). In germline, CDR1 is MDHEN, CDR2 SYDVKM. The length of the CDR3 is 16 residues. Trimming removed 3 bases from V and 5 bases from J, with 16 bases in between. Here the CDR3 reads CASSLGALLTTGELFF. The CDR3 bases are TGTGCCAGCAGTTTGGGGGCACTTCTAACAACCGGGGAGCTGTTTTTT.

The V and J genes are TRBV18 and TRBJ2-3; 10 bases map to TRBD1. In germline, CDR1 is KGHSH, CDR2 LQKENI. This CDR3 is built from 15 residues. Trimming cost V 3 bases and J 4 bases; bases outside gene matches: 4. The CDR3 reads CASSPWTGGSDTQYF. CDR3 nucleotide sequence: TGTGCCAGCTCACCTTGGACAGGGGGATCAGATACGCAGTATTTT.

The chain's CDR3 is CASSRTGNYEQYF. The CDR3 DNA reads as TGTGCCAGCAGCCGGACAGGGAACTACGAGCAGTACTTC. The chain is built from TRBV28 and TRBJ2-7; TRBD1 aligns across 8 bases. Germline assignment: CDR1 MDHEN and CDR2 SYDVKM. The trim removed 6 bases at V and 3 bases at J, leaving 4 bases unmatched. The CDR3 length is 13 residues.

This clone was recorded a few times. The V gene is TRBV10-3, the J gene TRBJ2-2, with 8 nucleotides matching TRBD1. Trimming at V came to 2 bases and at J to 6 bases, leaving 14 bases not matched to a gene. Per the germline V gene, CDR1 is ENHRY and CDR2 is SYGVKD. CDR3 length: 18 residues. This CDR3 reads CAISEGPTGAFFAGELFF. CDR3 DNA: TGTGCCATCAGTGAGGGACCGACAGGGGCATTTTTTGCCGGGGAGCTGTTTTTT.

The gene calls are TRBV11-1 and TRBJ2-7; 8 positions match TRBD2. J gave up 4 bases and V 3 bases, and 8 bases lay outside the gene matches. Germline lookup yields CDR1 SGHAT and CDR2 FQDESV (reference sequence). The CDR3 contains 15 residues. CDR3 bases: TGTGCCAGCAGCTTTCGGGAGGGGTGGATGTACGAGCAGTACTTC. This codes for CASSFREGWMYEQYF.

This chain joins TRBV19 and TRBJ2-1, with D possibly TRBD2 on 5 matching bases. Germline CDR1 is LNHDA and CDR2 is SQIVND (reference sequence). The V and J ends lost 1 base and 4 bases respectively, with 23 bases between them. CDR3 length: 19 residues. The CDR3 is CASSIGETRVGLSYNEQFF. The CDR3 DNA reads as TGTGCCAGTAGTATAGGGGAAACTAGGGTAGGCTTATCTTACAATGAGCAGTTCTTC.

The chain has TRBV30 and TRBJ1-5; D call uncertain. The CDR3 runs 13 residues. The germline CDR1 and CDR2 sequences are GTSNPN and SVGIG (reference sequence). Trimming removed 3 bases from V and 5 bases from J, with 11 bases in between. The CDR3 loop is CAWSREAYQPQHF. The CDR3 nucleotides read TGTGCCTGGAGCCGCGAGGCTTATCAGCCCCAGCATTTT. The full variable domain, rest sourced from reference TRBV30 and TRBJ1-5, is SQTIHQWPATLVQPVGSPLSLECTVEGTSNPNLYWYRQAAGRGLQLLFYSVGIGQISSEVPQNLSASRPQDRQFILSSKKLLLSDSGFYLCAWSREAYQPQHFGDGTRLSIL.

This clone came up a few times. This chain links TRBV28 with TRBJ2-1, with a weak D call TRBD1 (6 bases). The CDR3 is 14 residues long. Trimming pared 2 bases from V and 9 bases from J, leaving 14 bases between. Germline V lookup: CDR1 MDHEN, CDR2 SYDVKM. The DNA for the CDR3 is TGTGCCAGCAGTTTAAGGGGGAATTTAGTTGAGCAGTTCTTC. The encoded protein is CASSLRGNLVEQFF.

The chain combines TRBV14 with TRBJ2-7; 8 bases match TRBD2. With 1 base clipped from V and 6 bases from J, the junction kept 14 bases outside the gene matches. CDR3 size: 17 residues. In germline, CDR1 is SGHDN, CDR2 FVKESK. The DNA of the CDR3 is TGTGCCAGCAGCCAAGTTACCTGGGGACTAGACGGGCTCGAGCAGTACTTC. Residues: CASSQVTWGLDGLEQYF.

The rearrangement joins TRBV11-2 to TRBJ2-7; D gene uncertain. CDR3 length: 14 amino acids. Trimming took off 0 bases at V and 5 bases at J, with 11 bases between the two ends. Germline V gene data show CDR1 as SGHAT and CDR2 as FQNNGV. The DNA for the CDR3 is TGTGCCAGCAGCTTAGATGACCCCCGGGACGAGCAGTACTTC. This codes for CASSLDDPRDEQYF. The variable domain in full, with the rest retrieved from reference TRBV11-2 and TRBJ2-7, is EAGVAQSPRYKIIEKRQSVAFWCNPISGHATLYWYQQILGQGPKLLIQFQNNGVVDDSQLPKDRFSAERLKGVDSTLKIQPAKLEDSAVYLCASSLDDPRDEQYFGPGTRLTVT.

This clone was recorded once. This rearrangement joins TRBV24-1 to TRBJ1-2; D ambiguous. Trimming removed 3 bases from V and 7 bases from J, with 14 bases in between. This CDR3 has 14 residues. Germline CDR1 KGHDR, CDR2 SFDVKD. CDR3 loop: CATSDPHSPTGYTF. CDR3 nucleotides: TGTGCCACCAGTGATCCCCACAGCCCCACTGGCTACACCTTC.

In this sample, this clone turned up once. J is TRBJ1-2 and V is TRBV10-3, with D perhaps TRBD1 (6 bases). The V gene lost 8 bases and the J gene lost 1 base, with 11 bases spanning the gap. This CDR3 has 13 amino acids. Germline values: CDR1 ENHRY, CDR2 SYGVKD. CDR3: CAIPYRDNYGYTF. In DNA, the CDR3 is TGTGCCATCCCTTACAGGGATAACTATGGCTACACCTTC.

V is TRBV7-2 and J is TRBJ1-6; D is perhaps TRBD1 (6 bases). In germline, CDR1 is SGHTA, CDR2 FQGNSA. This CDR3 has 16 amino acids. The V and J ends lost 0 bases and 7 bases respectively, with 13 bases between them. The CDR3 reads CASSLAQRDINSPLHF. CDR3 bases: TGTGCCAGCAGCTTAGCTCAAAGGGACATCAATTCACCCCTCCACTTT.

The chain combines TRBV7-2 with TRBJ2-7; 8 bases are a match to TRBD1. V lost 5 bases and J lost 5; bases outside the gene matches: 5. Germline V gene data show CDR1 as SGHTA and CDR2 as FQGNSA. The CDR3 contains 13 residues. CDR3 DNA: TGTGCCAGCAGCCGGGACAGGAAGGACGAGCAGTACTTC. Amino acid sequence: CASSRDRKDEQYF.

CDR3 bases: TGTGCCAGCAGTGAATGGGACAGGGGACAGCCCCAGCATTTT. Protein product: CASSEWDRGQPQHF. This chain uses TRBV6-1 with TRBJ1-5, with 10 positions matching TRBD1. CDR1 and CDR2 from the germline V gene are MNHNS and SASEGT. Trimming at V came to 2 bases and at J to 7 bases, leaving 2 bases not matched to a gene. This CDR3 is 14 amino acids long.

The chain combines TRBV28 with TRBJ1-2; D might be TRBD1 (5 bases). The germline V gene has CDR1 MDHEN and CDR2 SYDVKM. V was cut by 7 bases and J by 5 bases, with 17 bases left in between. The CDR3 is 14 residues long. The CDR3 DNA reads TGTGCCAGCACCCTGGGGCAAGGTTCTTATGGCTACACCTTC. The encoded protein is CASTLGQGSYGYTF.

The table lists this clone with a count of one. The V and J genes are TRBV6-2 or TRBV6-3 and TRBJ2-7, with 11 bases matching TRBD2. Germline V gene data show CDR1 as MNHEY and CDR2 as SVGEGT. V trimming: 6 bases; J trimming: 0 bases; junction bases outside the gene matches: 4. CDR3 length: 15 amino acids. CDR3 residues: CASSQGLAGSYEQYF. In nucleotides, the CDR3 is TGTGCCAGCAGCCAAGGACTAGCGGGCTCCTACGAGCAGTACTTC.